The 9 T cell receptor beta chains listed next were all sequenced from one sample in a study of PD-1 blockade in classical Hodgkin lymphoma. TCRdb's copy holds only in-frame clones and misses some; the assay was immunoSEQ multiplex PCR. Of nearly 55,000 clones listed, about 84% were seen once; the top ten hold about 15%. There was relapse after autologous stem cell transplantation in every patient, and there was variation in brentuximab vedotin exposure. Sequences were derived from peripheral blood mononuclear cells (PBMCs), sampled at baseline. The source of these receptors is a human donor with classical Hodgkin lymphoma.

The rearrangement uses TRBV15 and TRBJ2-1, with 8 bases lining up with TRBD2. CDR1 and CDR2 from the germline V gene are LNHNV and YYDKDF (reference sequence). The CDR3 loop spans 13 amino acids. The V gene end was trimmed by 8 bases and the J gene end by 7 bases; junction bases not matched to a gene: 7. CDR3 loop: CATEAGVENEQFF. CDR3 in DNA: TGTGCCACCGAAGCGGGAGTGGAGAATGAGCAGTTCTTC.

The CDR3 nucleotides read TGCAGCGTCTCACATGGGAACACTGAAGCTTTCTTT. The encoded protein is CSVSHGNTEAFF. The rearrangement joins TRBV29-1 to TRBJ1-1; unclear D gene. The germline gives CDR1 SQVTM, CDR2 ANQGSEA. This CDR3 spans 12 amino acids. Trimming removed 6 bases from V and 1 base from J, with 9 bases in between.

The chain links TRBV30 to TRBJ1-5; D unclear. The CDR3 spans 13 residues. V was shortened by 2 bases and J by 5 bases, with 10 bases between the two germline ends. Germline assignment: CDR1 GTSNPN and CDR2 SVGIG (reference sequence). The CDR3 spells CAWSYTEYQPQHF. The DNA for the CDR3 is TGTGCCTGGAGTTACACGGAGTATCAGCCCCAGCATTTT.

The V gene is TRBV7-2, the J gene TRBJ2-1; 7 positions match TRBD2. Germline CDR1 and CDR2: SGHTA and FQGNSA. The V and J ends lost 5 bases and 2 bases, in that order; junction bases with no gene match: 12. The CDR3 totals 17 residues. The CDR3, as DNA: TGTGCCAGCAGCAATAATCCTGAGCGGGGCCCCTACAATGAGCAGTTCTTC. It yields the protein CASSNNPERGPYNEQFF.

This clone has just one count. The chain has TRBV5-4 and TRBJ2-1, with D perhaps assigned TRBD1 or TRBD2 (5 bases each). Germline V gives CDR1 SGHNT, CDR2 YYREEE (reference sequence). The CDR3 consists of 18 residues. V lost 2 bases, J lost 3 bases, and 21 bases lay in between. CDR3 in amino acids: CASSLWGSGASLYNEQFF. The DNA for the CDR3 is TGTGCCAGCAGCTTATGGGGGAGCGGAGCAAGCCTCTACAATGAGCAGTTCTTC.

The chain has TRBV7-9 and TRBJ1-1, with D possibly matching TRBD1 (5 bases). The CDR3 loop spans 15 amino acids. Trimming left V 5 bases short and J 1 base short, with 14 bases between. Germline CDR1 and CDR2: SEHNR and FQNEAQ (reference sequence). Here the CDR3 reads CASSPGRGGNTEAFF. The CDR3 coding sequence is TGTGCCAGCAGCCCTGGGAGGGGAGGGAACACTGAAGCTTTCTTT. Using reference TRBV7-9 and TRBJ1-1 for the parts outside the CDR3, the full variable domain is DTGVSQNPRHKITKRGQNVTFRCDPISEHNRLYWYRQTLGQGPEFLTYFQNEAQLEKSRLLSDRFSAERPKGSFSTLEIQRTEQGDSAMYLCASSPGRGGNTEAFFGQGTRLTVV.

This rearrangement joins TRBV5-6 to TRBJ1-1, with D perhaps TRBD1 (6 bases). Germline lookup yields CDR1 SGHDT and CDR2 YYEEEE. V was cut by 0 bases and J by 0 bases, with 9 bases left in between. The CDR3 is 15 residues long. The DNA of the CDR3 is TGTGCCAGCAGCTTGGTGCAGGGGATGAACACTGAAGCTTTCTTT. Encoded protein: CASSLVQGMNTEAFF.

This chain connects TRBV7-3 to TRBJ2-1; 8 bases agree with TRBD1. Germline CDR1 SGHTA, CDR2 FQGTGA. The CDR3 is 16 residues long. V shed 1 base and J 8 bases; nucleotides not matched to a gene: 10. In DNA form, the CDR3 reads TGTGCCAGCAGCTTAAACCGCAGGGGGCGGGCGTATGAGCAGTTCTTC. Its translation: CASSLNRRGRAYEQFF.

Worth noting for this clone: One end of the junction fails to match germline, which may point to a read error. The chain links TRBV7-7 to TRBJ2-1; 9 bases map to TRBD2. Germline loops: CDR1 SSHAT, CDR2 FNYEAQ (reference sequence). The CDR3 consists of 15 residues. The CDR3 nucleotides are TGTGCTAGCAGCCGTAGACTAGCGGACTACAATGAGCAGTTCTTC. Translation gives CASSRRLADYNEQFF.